Listed here are 10 T cell receptor beta chains from one sample, sequenced in a study of cytomegalovirus exposure and HLA in healthy donors. Assay: immunoSEQ multiplex PCR; the TCRdb copy retains only in-frame clones and omits some. Of 90,000 to 100,000 clones in the sample, around 88% were seen once. Sequenced input: PBMCs. These receptors originate from a woman younger than 45 in good health and CMV-seronegative.

In DNA, the CDR3 is TGCAGCGTTGCCGGGACTAGAAGAACCGGGGAGCTGTTTTTT. Its protein is CSVAGTRRTGELFF. The rearrangement joins TRBV29-1 to TRBJ2-2; TRBD2 agrees at 8 bases. The V gene end was trimmed by 4 bases and the J gene end by 5 bases; junction bases not matched to a gene: 6. CDR3 length: 14 amino acids. Germline lookup yields CDR1 SQVTM and CDR2 ANQGSEA.

The chain recombines TRBV5-1 with TRBJ2-3, with 8 bases lining up with TRBD2. Germline V CDR1 and CDR2: SGHRS, YFSETQ. The CDR3 is 15 amino acids. V lost 4 bases and J lost 3; bases outside the gene matches: 7. The CDR3 region is CASSTAGDRTDTQYF. In DNA, the CDR3 is TGCGCCAGCAGCACAGCGGGAGATCGTACAGATACGCAGTATTTT.

This chain joins TRBV2 and TRBJ1-1; 7 bases match TRBD1. The trim removed 4 bases at V and 10 bases at J, leaving 12 bases unmatched. Germline loops: CDR1 SNHLY, CDR2 FYNNEI. CDR3 length: 14 amino acids. In DNA form, the CDR3 reads TGTGCCAGCAGTGGGGGACAGCCGCCGGTAGGAGCTTTCTTT. It yields the protein CASSGGQPPVGAFF.

This clone was seen a handful of times. This chain joins TRBV6-5 and TRBJ1-2; 8 bases fit TRBD1. The germline CDR1 and CDR2 sequences are MNHEY and SVGAGI. There are 14 residues in the CDR3. Trimming removed 0 bases from V and 8 bases from J; junction bases left unmatched: 5. CDR3 DNA: TGTGCCAGCAGTTACTCGGCAGGGGGCAAAGGCTACACCTTC. Amino acid sequence: CASSYSAGGKGYTF.

This sequence joins TRBV5-8 and TRBJ1-2, with TRBD1 matching over 8 bases. Per the germline V gene, CDR1 is SGHTS and CDR2 is YDEGEE. CDR3 length: 13 amino acids. V shed 4 bases, J shed 8 bases, and the junction held 7 bases outside the gene matches. Here the CDR3 DNA reads TGTGCCAGCAGCGCGCAGGGGGCGAGAGGCTACACCTTC. Amino acids: CASSAQGARGYTF.

The rearrangement joins TRBV5-1 to TRBJ2-1, with 10 bases matching TRBD2. Germline V CDR1 and CDR2: SGHRS, YFSETQ. Trimming at V came to 2 bases and at J to 9 bases, leaving 5 bases not matched to a gene. CDR3 length equals 14 residues. As DNA, the CDR3 is TGCGCCAGCAGCTTAGGGGTAGCGGGGGGTGAGCAGTTCTTC. This codes for CASSLGVAGGEQFF.

The chain links TRBV11-3 to TRBJ2-1; no firm D call. Trimming took off 5 bases at V and 7 bases at J, with 9 bases between the two ends. CDR3 length: 12 residues. Germline V gene data show CDR1 as SGHNT and CDR2 as YENEEA. The CDR3 reads CASSPTPNEQFF. CDR3 nucleotide sequence: TGTGCCAGCAGCCCTACCCCGAATGAGCAGTTCTTC.

The gene calls are TRBV15 and TRBJ1-5, with D unclear. Germline values: CDR1 LNHNV, CDR2 YYDKDF (reference sequence). Trimming cost V 5 bases and J 0 bases, with 11 bases left between them. The CDR3 extends over 15 amino acids. CDR3 region: CATSDGEYSNQPQHF. CDR3 in DNA: TGTGCCACCAGCGATGGGGAGTATAGCAATCAGCCCCAGCATTTT.

The chain couples TRBV7-9 to TRBJ2-1, with D unclear. Trimming took off 3 bases at V and 1 base at J, with 7 bases between the two ends. The V gene's germline CDR1 is SEHNR and CDR2 FQNEAQ (reference sequence). This CDR3 region has 14 residues. Here the CDR3 reads CASSFSHSYNEQFF. CDR3 DNA: TGTGCCAGCAGCTTTTCCCATTCCTACAATGAGCAGTTCTTC.

This clone appeared a single time. This sample also contains other DNA sequences that code for the same CDR3. The chain employs TRBV5-1 and TRBJ1-1, with 7 bases aligning to TRBD1. After removal of 4 bases from V and 2 bases from J, the junction contained 5 bases not matched to a gene. The CDR3 is made up of 14 amino acids. CDR1 SGHRS and CDR2 YFSETQ come from the germline V gene. The CDR3 loop is CASSRQGGNTEAFF. DNA for the CDR3: TGCGCCAGCAGCAGACAGGGAGGTAACACTGAAGCTTTCTTT. The full variable domain, rest sourced from reference TRBV5-1 and TRBJ1-1, is KAGVTQTPRYLIKTRGQQVTLSCSPISGHRSVSWYQQTPGQGLQFLFEYFSETQRNKGNFPGRFSGRQFSNSRSEMNVSTLELGDSALYLCASSRQGGNTEAFFGQGTRLTVV.